The clone carrying this TCR beta chain was picked up a small number of times. What it recognizes is unknown. This sample is drawn from a study of cytomegalovirus exposure and HLA in healthy donors. General observations from the study: Associated with HLA alleles at 0.05 false discovery rate in a later analysis were 15,000 to 20,000 TCR beta sequences. It was in a later analysis that TCR association rates were seen to vary by HLA locus, highest for DRB1 and lowest for HLA-C.

It was with 60 Vbeta and 13 Jbeta primers that the PCR ran. Repertoires were generated with immunoSEQ multiplex PCR, while TCRdb's copy carries only in-frame clones and drops some. This sample has some 80,000 clones, with around 10% found just once. Germline CDR1 and CDR2: MNHNS and SASEGT. V was trimmed by 0 bases and J by 5 bases, leaving 10 bases between them. The length of the CDR3 is 15 residues. The clonotype comes from a man between 60 and 75 years old in good health and CMV-seropositive. V gene TRBV6-1 combines with J gene TRBJ1-4, with D unclear. Sequenced material: PBMCs. The CDR3 is CASSEARARNEKLFF. The CDR3 bases are TGTGCCAGCAGTGAAGCGCGGGCAAGAAATGAAAAACTGTTTTTT.